The text below deals with one TCR beta chain. This clonotype was recorded many times. No antigen is known for it. Qualities for individual bases were not recorded, and no much larger clone is one base off. The source of the sample is a study of T cells in Graves' hyperthyroidism and ophthalmopathy (dated by TCRdb to between 2019 and 2020). With regard to the full study: Peripheral blood samples were taken at the time of initial diagnosis, prior to any treatment. To identify distinguishing TCR V-J signatures, a discovery cohort of 95 to 100 patients was used, comprising 43 with Graves' ophthalmopathy and 57 with stable Graves' hyperthyroidism. Prospective prediction of ophthalmopathy was tested in an independent validation cohort consisting of fewer than 20 hyperthyroidism patients and around 16 patients who later progressed to ophthalmopathy. The roughly 99 discovery patients were divided at random into training and test sets in a 7:3 ratio. In addition, the study compared T-cell repertoires in thyroid tissue and in blood from five or six Graves' hyperthyroidism patients. Once sampling was done, hyperthyroidism patients were given methimazole at a starting dose of 30 mg daily, whereas ophthalmopathy patients were given high-dose intravenous methylprednisolone. According to the paper, TCR Vbeta CDR3 sequencing was carried out on some 140 peripheral blood samples, which came from 40 to 45 ophthalmopathy, around 75 hyperthyroidism and some 17 progressor patients. Broad study findings and their caveats: Sample size was not statistically predetermined, and investigators were not blinded to group allocation. In validation, the model predicted progression to ophthalmopathy a median of roughly six months before onset, with approximately 71% sensitivity and 72.22% specificity. Most expanded thyroid clonotypes (frequency above 0.001) were also detected in blood, a finding suggesting that blood repertoires may reflect thyroid immune responses. A 13 V-J signature model separated ophthalmopathy from stable hyperthyroidism, with approximately 86% sensitivity and just under 84% specificity in cross-validation and 80%/75% in testing.

Reading from cysteine to phenylalanine, the CDR3 counts 18 amino acids. The only DNA kept is the CDR3, 54 bases in frame from the first base. Germline trimming: 5 bases from V, 3 bases from J; junction bases outside gene matches: 13. CDR1 SGHTA and CDR2 FQGTGA are derived from the germline V gene. TCR beta CDR3 regions were amplified from RNA transcripts. The TCR CDR3 was subjected to a first round of RT-PCR using the HTBI primer set and the Qiagen OneStep RT-PCR kit. Libraries were constructed in a second round of multiplex PCR, after which size selection and purification were performed. Libraries were sequenced paired-end with 100 bp reads on an Illumina HiSeq2000. The study's processing was this. SOAPnuke was used to process the raw data, removing reads that contained adapters or uncalled bases, had a mean Phred below 15, or lacked an exact match to the constant primer or identifier. COPE v1.2.5 was used to merge high-quality paired reads, and clonotypes were defined as unique nucleotide sequences. MiTCR v1.1 was used to align the clonotypes against IMGT TRBV, TRBD and TRBJ reference segments. Analysis was restricted to V-J combinations with a frequency above 0.0001, which covered 98% to 99.2% of repertoires. A TCS score was defined as the ratio between F50 (clonal expansion) and ExV (chaos), using BLOSUM62-based TCRdist between CDR3 peptides within each V-J. Welch's t-statistics and random forest reduced roughly 530 V-J features to 10 to 15, which were used in a naive Bayes classifier (R e1071). Starting from the raw public reads, TCRdb applied fastp trimming at Q25, assembled clones with MiXCR and retained in-frame beta chains. Rows merge per CDR3 protein into single entries with the most common DNA and genes. TCRdb's processing, not the authors', yielded these V and J calls. The sample table shows a few hundred thousand distinct CDR3 sequences, and approximately 15% are seen once. 13% to 15% of the sample lies in the top ten.

A patient counted as having stable Graves' hyperthyroidism if no progression to ophthalmopathy occurred over 18 months of follow-up. Hyperthyroidism patients were newly diagnosed, had a disease duration of under 2 months, and were aged 18 to 65 years. Patients with uncontrolled infections, other autoimmune diseases, pregnancy or lactation were excluded. Diagnoses relied on clinical symptoms, serum thyroxine and TRAb, thyroid ultrasound and orbital computed tomography. PBMCs were separated from roughly 9.3 ml of fresh peripheral blood using Ficoll-Paque density gradient centrifugation. Trizol reagent was used to extract total RNA, and RNA quality was then checked on an Agilent 2100 Bioanalyzer.

The receptor comes from a woman younger than 30 with Graves' hyperthyroidism. Sequenced sample: blood. This receptor chain uses TRBV7-3 and TRBJ2-3; 11 bases in the middle match TRBD2. The CDR3 here reads CASSRAPSLAGGTDTQYF. The DNA sequence follows: TGTGCCAGCAGCCGGGCCCCTTCCTTAGCGGGAGGGACAGATACGCAGTATTTT. With the portions outside the CDR3 filled from the reference TRBV7-3 and TRBJ2-3 genes, the complete variable region becomes GAGVSQTPSNKVTEKGKYVELRCDPISGHTALYWYRQSLGQGPEFLIYFQGTGAADDSGLPNDRFFAVRPEGSVSTLKIQRTERGDSAVYLCASSRAPSLAGGTDTQYFGPGTRLTVL.